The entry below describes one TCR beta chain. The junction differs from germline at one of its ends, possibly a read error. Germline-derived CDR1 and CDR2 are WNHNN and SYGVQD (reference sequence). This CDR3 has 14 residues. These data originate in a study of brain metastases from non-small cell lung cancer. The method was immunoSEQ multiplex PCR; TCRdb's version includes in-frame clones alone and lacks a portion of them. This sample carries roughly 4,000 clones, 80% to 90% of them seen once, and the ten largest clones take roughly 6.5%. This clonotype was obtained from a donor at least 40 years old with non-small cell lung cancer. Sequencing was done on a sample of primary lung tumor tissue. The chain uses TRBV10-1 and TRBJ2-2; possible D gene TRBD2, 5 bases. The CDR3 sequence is CASSERKNTGELFF. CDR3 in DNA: TGCGCCAGCAGCGAGCGGAAGAACACCGGGGAACTGTTTTTT.